The clone carrying this T cell receptor (beta chain) appeared many times. As yet, its antigen is unknown. The data are from a study of T-cell memory formation after mild COVID-19. Study-wide background: Largely, TCR clusters stayed within a single donor.

Findings of the study overall: Contracting clones, day 15 to 85, had balanced CD4/CD8, and later expanders favored CD4+. For contracting clones, CD4+ ones sat mainly in CM and EM, CD8+ in EMRA.

J was trimmed by 11 bases and V by 4 bases; bases with no gene match: 13. The CDR3 extends over 14 amino acids. From germline, CDR1 is SGHRS and CDR2 YFSETQ. A single record per CDR3 protein comes from TCRdb applying MiXCR to the 5' RACE reads. The sample has more than 250,000 distinct CDR3 sequences, 15% to 20% seen once. The receptor's source is a man between 18 and 35 years old who had mild COVID-19 (a few samples of this study predate the infection). Cell type and time point are not known. Material: PBMCs or a T cell subset sorted from them (not recorded which). The V call is TRBV5-1, the J call TRBJ1-1; the match to TRBD1 covers 8 bases. CDR3 coding DNA: TGCGCCAGCAGCGTGGATGGGACAGGAGGTTCGGCTTTCTTT. The encoded protein is CASSVDGTGGSAFF.